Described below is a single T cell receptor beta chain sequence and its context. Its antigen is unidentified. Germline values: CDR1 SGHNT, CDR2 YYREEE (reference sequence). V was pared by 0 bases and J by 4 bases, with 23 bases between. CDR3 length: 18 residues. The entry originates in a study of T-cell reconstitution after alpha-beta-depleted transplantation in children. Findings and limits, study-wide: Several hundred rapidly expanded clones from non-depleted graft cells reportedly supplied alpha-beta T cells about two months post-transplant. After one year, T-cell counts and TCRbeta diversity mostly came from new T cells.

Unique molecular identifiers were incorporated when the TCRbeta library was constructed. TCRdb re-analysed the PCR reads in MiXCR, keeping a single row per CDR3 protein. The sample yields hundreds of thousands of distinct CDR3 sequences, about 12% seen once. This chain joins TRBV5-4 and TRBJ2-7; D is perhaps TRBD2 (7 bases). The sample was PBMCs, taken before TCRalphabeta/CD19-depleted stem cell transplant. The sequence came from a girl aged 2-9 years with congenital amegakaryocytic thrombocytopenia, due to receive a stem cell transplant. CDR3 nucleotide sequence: TGTGCCAGCAGCTTGGGACCAACTCAACTAGGGGGGGTATACGAGCAGTACTTC. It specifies CASSLGPTQLGGVYEQYF.